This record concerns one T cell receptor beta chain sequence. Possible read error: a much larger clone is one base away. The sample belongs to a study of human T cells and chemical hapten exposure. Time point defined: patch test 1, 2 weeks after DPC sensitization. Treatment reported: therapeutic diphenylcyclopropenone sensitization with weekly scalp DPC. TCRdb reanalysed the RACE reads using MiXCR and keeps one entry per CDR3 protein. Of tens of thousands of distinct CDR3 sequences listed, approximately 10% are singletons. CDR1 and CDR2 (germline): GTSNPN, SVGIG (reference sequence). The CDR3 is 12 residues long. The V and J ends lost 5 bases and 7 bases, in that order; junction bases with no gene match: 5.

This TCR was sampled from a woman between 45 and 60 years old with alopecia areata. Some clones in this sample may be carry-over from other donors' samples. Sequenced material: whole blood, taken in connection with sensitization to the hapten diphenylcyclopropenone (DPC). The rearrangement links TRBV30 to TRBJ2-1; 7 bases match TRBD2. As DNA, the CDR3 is TGTGCCTGGGGGACTAACGGGAATGAGCAGTTCTTC. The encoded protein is CAWGTNGNEQFF.